This T cell receptor (beta chain) was captured in a study of identifying expanded T cells in peripheral blood. Assay: immunoSEQ multiplex PCR; the TCRdb copy retains only in-frame clones and omits some. The table lists about 91,000 clones, 85% to 90% of them singletons, with 3.9% in the top ten. This clone was detected once. Source material: blood. This TCR derives from a person aged 18 to 69 in good health.

CDR3 bases: TGTGCCAGCAGCTCTGGGACAGGGACGGTGTGGGAGACCCAGTACTTC. Translation gives CASSSGTGTVWETQYF. The V and J genes are TRBV5-8 and TRBJ2-5; 9 bases align to TRBD1. With V trimmed by 3 bases and J by 5 bases, 11 bases remained unmatched. From germline, CDR1 is SGHTS and CDR2 YDEGEE. The CDR3 has 16 amino acids.